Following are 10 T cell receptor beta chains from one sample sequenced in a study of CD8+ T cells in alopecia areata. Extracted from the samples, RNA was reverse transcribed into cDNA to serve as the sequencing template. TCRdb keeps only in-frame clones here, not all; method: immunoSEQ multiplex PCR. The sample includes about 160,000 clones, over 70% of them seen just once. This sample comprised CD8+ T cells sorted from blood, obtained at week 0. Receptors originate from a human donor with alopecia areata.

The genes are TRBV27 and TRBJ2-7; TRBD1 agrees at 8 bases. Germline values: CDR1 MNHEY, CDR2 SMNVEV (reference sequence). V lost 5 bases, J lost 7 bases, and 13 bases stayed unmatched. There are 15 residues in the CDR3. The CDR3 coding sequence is TGTGCCAGCAGTACTCACCGGGACAGGATTGTGGAGCAGTACTTC. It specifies CASSTHRDRIVEQYF.

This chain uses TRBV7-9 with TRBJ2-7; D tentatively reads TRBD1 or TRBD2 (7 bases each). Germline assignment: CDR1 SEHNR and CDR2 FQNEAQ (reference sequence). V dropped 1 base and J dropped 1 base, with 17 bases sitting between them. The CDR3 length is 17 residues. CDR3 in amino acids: CASSLVGGGSPSYEQYF. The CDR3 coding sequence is TGTGCCAGCAGCTTAGTGGGAGGGGGCTCCCCATCCTACGAGCAGTACTTC.

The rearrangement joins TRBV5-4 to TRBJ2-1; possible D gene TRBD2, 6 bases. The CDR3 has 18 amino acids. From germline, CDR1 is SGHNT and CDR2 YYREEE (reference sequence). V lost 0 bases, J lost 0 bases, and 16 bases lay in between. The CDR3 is CASSLDLGGGISYNEQFF. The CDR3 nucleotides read TGTGCCAGCAGCTTGGACCTGGGAGGCGGGATCTCCTACAATGAGCAGTTCTTC.

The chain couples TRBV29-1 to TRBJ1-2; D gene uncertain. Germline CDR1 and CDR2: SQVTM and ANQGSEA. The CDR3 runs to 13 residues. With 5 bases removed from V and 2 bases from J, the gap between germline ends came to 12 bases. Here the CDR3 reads CSVPRHSNYGYTF. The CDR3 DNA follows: TGCAGCGTTCCACGACACTCCAACTATGGCTACACCTTC. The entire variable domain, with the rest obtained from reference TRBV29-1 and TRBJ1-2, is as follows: SAVISQKPSRDICQRGTSLTIQCQVDSQVTMMFWYRQQPGQSLTLIATANQGSEATYESGFVIDKFPISRPNLTFSTLTVSNMSPEDSSIYLCSVPRHSNYGYTFGSGTRLTVV.

DNA for the CDR3: TGCGCCAGCAGCTTGGTGGGGCCCCCTTACCCCAATGAGCAGTTCTTC. It is translated as CASSLVGPPYPNEQFF. The chain joins TRBV5-1 to TRBJ2-1; tentatively, D is TRBD1 (5 bases). The CDR3 length is 16 residues. From germline, CDR1 is SGHRS and CDR2 YFSETQ. V was pared by 0 bases and J by 6 bases, with 16 bases between.

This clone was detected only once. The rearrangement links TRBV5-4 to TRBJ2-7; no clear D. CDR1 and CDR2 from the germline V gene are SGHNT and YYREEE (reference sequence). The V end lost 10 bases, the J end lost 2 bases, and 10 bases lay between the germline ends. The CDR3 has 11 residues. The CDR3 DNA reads TGTGCCTCCGGAGATACCTACGAGCAGTACTTC. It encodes CASGDTYEQYF.

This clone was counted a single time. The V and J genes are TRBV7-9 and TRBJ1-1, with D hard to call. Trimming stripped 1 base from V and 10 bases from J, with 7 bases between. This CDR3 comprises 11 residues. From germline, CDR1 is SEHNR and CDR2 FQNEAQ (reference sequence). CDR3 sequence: CASSLGGPAFF. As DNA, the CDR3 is TGTGCCAGCAGCTTAGGAGGCCCAGCTTTCTTT.

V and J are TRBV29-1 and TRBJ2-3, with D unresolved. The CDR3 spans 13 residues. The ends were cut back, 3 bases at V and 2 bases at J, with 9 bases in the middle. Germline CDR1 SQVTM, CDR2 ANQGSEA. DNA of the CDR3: TGCAGCGTTGAGTGTGTGAACACAGATACGCAGTATTTT. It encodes CSVECVNTDTQYF.

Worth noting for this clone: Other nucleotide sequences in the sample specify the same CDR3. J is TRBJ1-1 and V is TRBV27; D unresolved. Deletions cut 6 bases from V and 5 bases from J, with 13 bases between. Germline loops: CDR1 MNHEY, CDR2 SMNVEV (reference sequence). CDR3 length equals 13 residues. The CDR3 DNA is TGTGCCAGCAGCCTAGGGCCGGGTACTGAAGCTTTCTTT. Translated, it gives CASSLGPGTEAFF.

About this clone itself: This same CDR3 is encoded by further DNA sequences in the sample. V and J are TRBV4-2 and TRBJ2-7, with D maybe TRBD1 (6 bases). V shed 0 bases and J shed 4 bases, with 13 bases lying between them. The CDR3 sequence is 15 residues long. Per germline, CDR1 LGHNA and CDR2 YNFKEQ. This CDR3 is CASSQEGRGRYEQYF. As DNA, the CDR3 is TGTGCCAGCAGCCAAGAAGGCAGGGGAAGATACGAGCAGTACTTC.